The 32 T cell receptor beta chains given below trace back to one sample, sequenced in a study of T cell responses to AZD1222 COVID-19 vaccine. Measured with immunoSEQ multiplex PCR; TCRdb has only the in-frame clones, and not every one. The data hold 150,000 to 200,000 clones, with roughly 93% observed a single time. The sample was peripheral blood, taken on day 0 of AZD1222 vaccination. All receptors derive from an adult in good health.

The chain combines TRBV5-6 with TRBJ2-7; D may correspond to TRBD1 or TRBD2 (5 bases each). The CDR3 has 14 amino acids. Germline CDR1 is SGHDT and CDR2 is YYEEEE. V was cut by 4 bases and J by 0 bases, with 11 bases left in between. The CDR3 nucleotides are TGTGCCAGCAGCCCCACCGGGACCTCCTACGAGCAGTACTTC. Translation gives CASSPTGTSYEQYF.

The gene calls are TRBV19 and TRBJ1-1; TRBD1 might be the D (6 bases). The CDR3 consists of 16 residues. Germline CDR1 LNHDA, CDR2 SQIVND (reference sequence). V gave up 5 bases and J gave up 0 bases, with 16 bases separating them. DNA for the CDR3: TGTGCCAGTAGTCCCGGACAGACTAGAATGAACACTGAAGCTTTCTTT. This encodes CASSPGQTRMNTEAFF.

In DNA, the CDR3 is TGTGCCATCCGTGCAAGGGGCTACACCTTC. As protein: CAIRARGYTF. The chain carries TRBV10-3 and TRBJ1-2; D is unresolved. V gave up 8 bases and J gave up 8 bases, with 9 bases separating them. Per germline, CDR1 ENHRY and CDR2 SYGVKD. This CDR3 has 10 amino acids.

A single count supports this clone. The chain is built from TRBV7-6 and TRBJ1-5; tentatively, D is TRBD1 (5 bases). The germline V gene has CDR1 SGHVS and CDR2 FNYEAQ. V lost 6 bases and J lost 0, with 18 bases in between. This CDR3 has 17 amino acids. The CDR3 reads CASSWGPWWYSNQPQHF. As DNA, the CDR3 is TGTGCCAGCAGTTGGGGACCCTGGTGGTATAGCAATCAGCCCCAGCATTTT.

The V and J genes are TRBV19 and TRBJ2-7; TRBD2 agrees at 7 bases. There are 14 residues in the CDR3. Germline assignment: CDR1 LNHDA and CDR2 SQIVND (reference sequence). Trimming removed 5 bases from V and 7 bases from J; junction bases left unmatched: 11. The DNA of the CDR3 is TGTGCCAGTAGTCAAGCGGGACCCCTTGGGGAGCAGTACTTC. Protein product: CASSQAGPLGEQYF.

This chain uses TRBV5-1 with TRBJ2-3, with 8 nucleotides matching TRBD1. Trimming removed 5 bases from V and 1 base from J; junction bases left unmatched: 6. CDR1 SGHRS and CDR2 YFSETQ come from the germline V gene. This CDR3 is built from 15 residues. The CDR3 region has the DNA TGCGCCAGCAGGGCACCGGGACAGGGCACAGATACGCAGTATTTT. Its translation is CASRAPGQGTDTQYF. Together with reference TRBV5-1 and TRBJ2-3, the CDR3 gives the full variable domain: KAGVTQTPRYLIKTRGQQVTLSCSPISGHRSVSWYQQTPGQGLQFLFEYFSETQRNKGNFPGRFSGRQFSNSRSEMNVSTLELGDSALYLCASRAPGQGTDTQYFGPGTRLTVL.

This clone is a singleton in its sample. The chain links TRBV7-2 to TRBJ1-2; 9 bases fit TRBD1. The CDR3 covers 13 residues. The germline gives CDR1 SGHTA, CDR2 FQGNSA. V lost 3 bases and J lost 7; bases outside the gene matches: 3. As DNA, the CDR3 is TGTGCCAGCAGCTTGACAGGGGGACTTGGCTACACCTTC. It encodes CASSLTGGLGYTF.

The chain joins TRBV7-8 to TRBJ2-7; 13 bases match TRBD2. With 5 bases clipped from V and 2 bases from J, the junction kept 6 bases outside the gene matches. The CDR3 has 16 residues. Germline V CDR1 and CDR2: SGHVS, FQNEAQ. The CDR3 bases are TGTGCCAGCAGCAAGGGACTAGCGGGACCTCCCTACGAGCAGTACTTC. Translated, it gives CASSKGLAGPPYEQYF.

The chain uses TRBV6-5 and TRBJ1-2; D gene uncertain. V lost 0 bases to trimming and J lost 7 bases, with 9 bases between them. Germline CDR1 MNHEY, CDR2 SVGAGI. The CDR3 has 13 residues. CDR3 bases: TGTGCCAGCAGTTACTCCGGGGAGGGTGGCTACACCTTC. Protein product: CASSYSGEGGYTF.

This clone was found once. V gene TRBV5-1 combines with J gene TRBJ2-1; 9 bases match TRBD1. This CDR3 is 18 amino acids long. Germline values: CDR1 SGHRS, CDR2 YFSETQ. After removal of 4 bases from V and 8 bases from J, the junction contained 19 bases not matched to a gene. CDR3 amino acids: CASSRLYGRDRALHEQFF. As DNA, the CDR3 is TGCGCCAGCAGCCGGTTGTACGGCCGGGACAGGGCTTTGCATGAGCAGTTCTTC. Using reference TRBV5-1 and TRBJ2-1 for the parts outside the CDR3, the full variable domain is KAGVTQTPRYLIKTRGQQVTLSCSPISGHRSVSWYQQTPGQGLQFLFEYFSETQRNKGNFPGRFSGRQFSNSRSEMNVSTLELGDSALYLCASSRLYGRDRALHEQFFGPGTRLTVL.

As regards this clone: Other DNA sequences in this sample translate to the same CDR3. The genes are TRBV2 and TRBJ2-7; no clear D gene. Germline values: CDR1 SNHLY, CDR2 FYNNEI. The CDR3 consists of 11 residues. Trimming stripped 0 bases from V and 3 bases from J, with 0 bases between. CDR3 in DNA: TGTGCCAGCAGTGAAGCCTACGAGCAGTACTTC. This sequence encodes CASSEAYEQYF.

Concerning this clone itself: Within the sample, other DNA sequences also encode this same CDR3. The chain recombines TRBV18 with TRBJ1-1; D is unclear. This CDR3 contains 14 residues. The V end was cut by 2 bases, the J end by 1 base, with 8 bases between. Germline-derived CDR1 and CDR2 are KGHSH and LQKENI. CDR3 DNA sequence: TGTGCCAGCTCACCATGGACGGGGAACACTGAAGCTTTCTTT. Translation gives CASSPWTGNTEAFF.

The rearrangement joins TRBV6-5 to TRBJ1-1; D might be TRBD1 (6 bases). Trimming left V 6 bases short and J 4 bases short, with 18 bases between. The germline CDR1 and CDR2 sequences are MNHEY and SVGAGI. This CDR3 comprises 15 residues. The chain's CDR3 is CASSHDTGLVTEAFF. CDR3 DNA sequence: TGTGCCAGCAGCCACGATACAGGGCTTGTCACTGAAGCTTTCTTT.

The chain links TRBV18 to TRBJ1-2; D is unclear. CDR1 KGHSH and CDR2 LQKENI come from the germline V gene. The CDR3 contains 15 residues. Trimming left V 3 bases short and J 5 bases short, with 16 bases between. This CDR3 reads CASSPPEVFRYGYTF. The DNA of the CDR3 is TGTGCCAGCTCACCTCCGGAGGTTTTCCGGTATGGCTACACCTTC.

The rearrangement links TRBV5-4 to TRBJ1-1; D might be TRBD1 (5 bases). The CDR3 is 14 residues long. Germline V gives CDR1 SGHNT, CDR2 YYREEE (reference sequence). V was clipped by 2 bases and J by 4 bases, with 12 bases between them. CDR3 protein: CASSFKGTGTEAFF. CDR3 nucleotide sequence: TGTGCCAGCAGCTTCAAAGGGACGGGCACTGAAGCTTTCTTT.

The chain couples TRBV30 to TRBJ1-4; TRBD1 matches at 9 bases. V lost 2 bases, J lost 7 bases, and 5 bases stayed unmatched. Germline CDR1 GTSNPN, CDR2 SVGIG (reference sequence). The CDR3 contains 14 residues. The CDR3 sequence is CAWSPTGGREKLFF. The CDR3 nucleotides read TGTGCCTGGAGTCCCACAGGGGGCCGTGAAAAACTGTTTTTT.

The V and J genes are TRBV11-3 and TRBJ1-5, with 7 bases lining up with TRBD1. J lost 4 bases, V lost 3 bases, and 3 bases had no gene match. CDR1 and CDR2 from the germline V gene are SGHNT and YENEEA. The CDR3 is 14 amino acids. CDR3 in amino acids: CASSFTGVNQPQHF. The DNA of the CDR3 is TGTGCCAGCAGCTTTACAGGGGTTAATCAGCCCCAGCATTTT.

The V call is TRBV4-2, the J call TRBJ1-6; a weak D match, TRBD1 (6 bases). The CDR3 spans 15 residues. V was pared by 0 bases and J by 6 bases, with 9 bases between. Germline V gives CDR1 LGHNA, CDR2 YNFKEQ. CDR3 residues: CASSQEGTFNSPLHF. The CDR3 nucleotides read TGTGCCAGCAGCCAAGAAGGGACATTTAATTCACCCCTCCACTTT.

This chain connects TRBV27 to TRBJ2-2; possibly TRBD1 or TRBD2 for D (5 bases each). The V gene's germline CDR1 is MNHEY and CDR2 SMNVEV (reference sequence). The V end lost 8 bases, the J end lost 6 bases, and 13 bases lay between the germline ends. CDR3 length: 13 residues. CDR3 sequence: CASGNRGAGELFF. Written as DNA, the CDR3 is TGTGCCAGCGGGAATAGGGGAGCCGGGGAGCTGTTTTTT.

The V call is TRBV4-3, the J call TRBJ2-1; D is tentatively TRBD1 or TRBD2 (5 bases each). CDR1 is LGHNA and CDR2 is YSLEER in the germline V gene. Trimming removed 4 bases at V and 8 bases at J, with 12 bases between. This CDR3 has 13 amino acids. CDR3 bases: TGCGCCAGCAGCCGCCACCGAGGGGATGAGCAGTTCTTC. The encoded protein is CASSRHRGDEQFF.

V gene TRBV15 combines with J gene TRBJ1-5; D might be TRBD1 (6 bases). V lost 0 bases, J lost 6 bases, and 21 bases lay in between. The CDR3 covers 18 residues. Germline V lookup: CDR1 LNHNV, CDR2 YYDKDF (reference sequence). The CDR3 reads CATSRDSRTGMFGQPQHF. DNA for the CDR3: TGTGCCACCAGCAGAGATTCCCGTACAGGGATGTTTGGTCAGCCCCAGCATTTT.

This clone has only a few counts. The chain employs TRBV4-3 and TRBJ2-1; 9 bases match TRBD2. V was clipped by 0 bases and J by 4 bases; unmatched bases: 4. Germline values: CDR1 LGHNA, CDR2 YSLEER. The CDR3 length is 16 residues. CDR3 loop: CASSQEATSGYNEQFF. The CDR3 DNA sequence: TGCGCCAGCAGCCAAGAAGCGACTAGCGGTTACAATGAGCAGTTCTTC.

The chain employs TRBV18 and TRBJ2-3; no clear D. CDR1 KGHSH and CDR2 LQKENI come from the germline V gene. V was clipped by 5 bases and J by 4 bases, with 13 bases between them. The CDR3 has 14 amino acids. The CDR3 region has the DNA TGTGCCAGCTCAAACATCGTTCTGTCAGATACGCAGTATTTT. Encoded protein: CASSNIVLSDTQYF.

The chain combines TRBV7-8 with TRBJ1-2; D is perhaps TRBD1 (6 bases). Germline CDR1 is SGHVS and CDR2 is FQNEAQ. This CDR3 contains 16 residues. The V end was cut by 5 bases, the J end by 0 bases, with 16 bases between. The CDR3 DNA reads TGTGCCAGCAGCACTAGGCAGGGGATTGCTAACTATGGCTACACCTTC. Protein product: CASSTRQGIANYGYTF.

V gene TRBV18 combines with J gene TRBJ1-2, with 7 bases matching TRBD1. Germline V gives CDR1 KGHSH, CDR2 LQKENI. The CDR3 sequence is 16 residues long. Unmatched junction bases numbered 4, after V lost 0 bases and J lost 0 bases. The CDR3 sequence: CASSPPGTATNYGYTF. The CDR3 bases are TGTGCCAGCTCACCACCAGGGACAGCGACTAACTATGGCTACACCTTC.

The rearrangement links TRBV5-6 to TRBJ1-2; D call uncertain. The V end lost 5 bases, the J end lost 4 bases, and 15 bases lay between the germline ends. The CDR3 has 14 amino acids. From germline, CDR1 is SGHDT and CDR2 YYEEEE. In DNA, the CDR3 is TGTGCCAGCAGTCCAACCGGTCCCAGCTATGGCTACACCTTC. It encodes CASSPTGPSYGYTF.

This chain uses TRBV15 with TRBJ1-4, with no clear D. V dropped 1 base and J dropped 3 bases, with 15 bases sitting between them. Germline CDR1 LNHNV, CDR2 YYDKDF (reference sequence). This CDR3 spans 17 amino acids. CDR3 residues: CATSRAPGFASNEKLFF. CDR3 bases: TGTGCCACCAGCAGAGCCCCAGGATTTGCATCTAATGAAAAACTGTTTTTT.

This clone was counted a single time. V usage is TRBV5-4 and J usage is TRBJ2-7; D is tentatively TRBD1 or TRBD2 (5 bases each). CDR3 size: 14 residues. The germline V gene has CDR1 SGHNT and CDR2 YYREEE (reference sequence). The ends were cut back, 4 bases at V and 1 base at J, with 12 bases in the middle. CDR3 in amino acids: CASSRDRTSYEQYF. The CDR3 coding sequence is TGTGCCAGCAGCAGGGACCGAACGTCCTACGAGCAGTACTTC.

The chain combines TRBV5-1 with TRBJ2-5, with TRBD2 matching 7 bases. V dropped 1 base and J dropped 2; count of bases not matched to a gene: 5. The CDR3 runs 15 residues. Germline values: CDR1 SGHRS, CDR2 YFSETQ. CDR3 sequence (DNA): TGCGCCAGCAGCTTGATCAGCGGGGTACAAGAGACCCAGTACTTC. As protein: CASSLISGVQETQYF.

This chain connects TRBV18 to TRBJ1-5; D is uncertain. V gave up 4 bases and J gave up 5 bases, with 12 bases separating them. Germline CDR1 reads KGHSH; CDR2 reads LQKENI. The CDR3 loop spans 14 amino acids. This chain's CDR3 is CASSLSGSDQPQHF. The CDR3 DNA follows: TGTGCCAGCTCACTCTCGGGCAGTGATCAGCCCCAGCATTTT.

The J gene is TRBJ1-2, the V gene TRBV18; D gene ambiguous. Trimming cost V 6 bases and J 7 bases, with 6 bases left between them. The CDR3 contains 10 residues. CDR1 KGHSH and CDR2 LQKENI come from the germline V gene. The chain's CDR3 is CASSGSGYTF. In nucleotides, the CDR3 is TGTGCCAGCTCCGGGAGTGGCTACACCTTC. The full variable domain, with the rest looked up from reference TRBV18 and TRBJ1-2, is NAGVMQNPRHLVRRRGQEARLRCSPMKGHSHVYWYRQLPEEGLKFMVYLQKENIIDESGMPKERFSAEFPKEGPSILRIQQVVRGDSAAYFCASSGSGYTFGSGTRLTVV.

The genes are TRBV4-1 and TRBJ1-4; a weak D match, TRBD1 (6 bases). CDR3 length: 13 amino acids. Trimming shortened V by 4 bases and J by 4 bases, and 7 bases separated the two germline ends. CDR1 and CDR2 from the germline V gene are MGHRA and YSYEKL. As DNA, the CDR3 is TGCGCCAGCAGCCGGACAGTTAATGAAAAACTGTTTTTT. Its translation is CASSRTVNEKLFF.